The next 27 T cell receptor beta chains were all read from a single sample in a study of OX40 agonist ivuxolimab in advanced cancers. Produced via immunoSEQ multiplex PCR; TCRdb's table is partial and in-frame only. The sample holds around 30,000 clones, about 80% seen once. Material: CD4+ or CD8+ T cells sorted from blood, obtained in a trial of the OX40 agonist ivuxolimab. All receptors come from an adult with an advanced solid tumor such as melanoma, head and neck, liver or kidney cancer.

The V and J genes are TRBV5-6 and TRBJ2-5; 8 nucleotides align to TRBD1. V lost 0 bases and J lost 0; bases outside the gene matches: 7. In germline, CDR1 is SGHDT, CDR2 YYEEEE. CDR3 length: 17 residues. The CDR3 sequence: CASSLGQGARYQETQYF. In DNA, the CDR3 is TGTGCCAGCAGCTTGGGGCAGGGGGCGAGGTACCAAGAGACCCAGTACTTC.

The rearrangement uses TRBV11-2 and TRBJ2-1, with D possibly TRBD1 on 6 matching bases. Germline V gives CDR1 SGHAT, CDR2 FQNNGV. The CDR3 has 14 residues. V was cut by 5 bases and J by 8 bases, with 16 bases left in between. The CDR3 here is CASSPRSTGHEQFF. DNA of the CDR3: TGTGCCAGCAGCCCTCGGTCGACAGGCCATGAGCAGTTCTTC.

This clone occurred once. The chain is built from TRBV5-6 and TRBJ2-2, with D perhaps TRBD1 (6 bases). V shed 0 bases and J shed 1 base, with 13 bases lying between them. The CDR3 consists of 17 residues. CDR1 and CDR2 (germline): SGHDT, YYEEEE. The CDR3 loop is CASSLGQGSWNTGELFF. The CDR3 DNA follows: TGTGCCAGCAGCTTGGGGCAGGGGTCATGGAACACCGGGGAGCTGTTTTTT. The whole variable domain, remainder taken from reference TRBV5-6 and TRBJ2-2, is DAGVTQSPTHLIKTRGQQVTLRCSPKSGHDTVSWYQQALGQGPQFIFQYYEEEERQRGNFPDRFSGHQFPNYSSELNVNALLLGDSALYLCASSLGQGSWNTGELFFGEGSRLTVL.

The rearrangement joins TRBV7-6 to TRBJ1-5; weak D call: TRBD1 (5 bases). CDR1 is SGHVS and CDR2 is FNYEAQ in the germline V gene. The CDR3 length is 14 residues. With 1 base removed from V and 12 bases from J, the gap between germline ends came to 16 bases. CDR3 sequence (DNA): TGTGCCAGCAGCTTAGGTGTTGGGGGAGAGGTCCAGCATTTT. This encodes CASSLGVGGEVQHF. Drawing the rest from reference TRBV7-6 and TRBJ1-5, the complete variable domain is GAGVSQSPRYKVTKRGQDVALRCDPISGHVSLYWYRQALGQGPEFLTYFNYEAQQDKSGLPNDRFSAERPEGSISTLTIQRTEQRDSAMYRCASSLGVGGEVQHFGDGTRLSIL.

J is TRBJ2-3 and V is TRBV5-1, with 11 bases fitting TRBD1. Germline V CDR1 and CDR2: SGHRS, YFSETQ. This CDR3 is 14 amino acids long. V was pared by 4 bases and J by 5 bases, with 3 bases of the junction left unmatched. CDR3 in DNA: TGCGCCAGCAGCGGACAGGGGGCGGTAGATACGCAGTATTTT. This codes for CASSGQGAVDTQYF.

J is TRBJ2-1 and V is TRBV9; no reliable D call. The V and J ends lost 3 bases and 4 bases respectively, with 5 bases between them. The V gene's germline CDR1 is SGDLS and CDR2 YYNGEE. The CDR3 contains 12 residues. In DNA, the CDR3 is TGTGCCAGCAGCGCTATGTACAATGAGCAGTTCTTC. Protein product: CASSAMYNEQFF.

A single count supports this clone. This chain joins TRBV7-2 and TRBJ2-2, with 11 nucleotides matching TRBD2. Germline lookup yields CDR1 SGHTA and CDR2 FQGNSA. The junction had 2 bases not matched to a gene; V was cut back by 3 bases and J by 2 bases. The length of the CDR3 is 16 residues. CDR3: CASSFTSGGNTGELFF. Written as DNA, the CDR3 is TGTGCCAGCAGCTTTACTAGCGGGGGCAACACCGGGGAGCTGTTTTTT.

The rearrangement links TRBV4-3 to TRBJ1-5, with D unresolved. Trimming removed 0 bases from V and 7 bases from J, with 10 bases in between. Germline CDR1 LGHNA, CDR2 YSLEER. The CDR3 consists of 14 residues. The CDR3 DNA follows: TGCGCCAGCAGCCAAGATAGGGTAGGACAGCCCCAGCATTTT. It is translated as CASSQDRVGQPQHF.

The table lists this clone with a count of one. V is TRBV5-5 and J is TRBJ2-7, with 7 bases fitting TRBD1. After removal of 5 bases from V and 2 bases from J, the junction contained 4 bases not matched to a gene. Germline CDR1 reads SGHKS; CDR2 reads YYEKEE (reference sequence). The CDR3 is 13 residues long. CDR3 in DNA: TGTGCCAGCAGAGCCGGGACAGCCTACGAGCAGTACTTC. Its translation is CASRAGTAYEQYF.

The chain employs TRBV6-1 and TRBJ1-6; D perhaps matches TRBD1 (5 bases). The CDR3 is 15 residues long. Trimming pared 4 bases from V and 4 bases from J, leaving 11 bases between. Germline CDR1 is MNHNS and CDR2 is SASEGT. The DNA of the CDR3 is TGTGCCAGCAGTGGACAGAGAGTATATAATTCACCCCTCCACTTT. Translated: CASSGQRVYNSPLHF.

This clone was seen only once. V gene TRBV7-3 combines with J gene TRBJ1-5; D gene uncertain. In germline, CDR1 is SGHTA, CDR2 FQGTGA. CDR3 length equals 17 residues. V was pared by 2 bases and J by 0 bases, with 14 bases between. CDR3 region: CASSLFRQDYSNQPQHF. CDR3 coding DNA: TGTGCCAGCAGCTTATTCCGCCAAGATTATAGCAATCAGCCCCAGCATTTT.

This chain joins TRBV2 and TRBJ2-1; 7 bases line up with TRBD1. CDR1 and CDR2 from the germline V gene are SNHLY and FYNNEI. With V trimmed by 4 bases and J by 6 bases, 3 bases remained unmatched. The CDR3 length is 13 residues. CDR3 nucleotide sequence: TGTGCCAGCAGTGCAGGGGGTCTCAATGAGCAGTTCTTC. The encoded protein is CASSAGGLNEQFF. Full variable domain (outside the CDR3, taken from reference TRBV2 and TRBJ2-1): EPEVTQTPSHQVTQMGQEVILRCVPISNHLYFYWYRQILGQKVEFLVSFYNNEISEKSEIFDDQFSVERPDGSNFTLKIRSTKLEDSAMYFCASSAGGLNEQFFGPGTRLTVL.

This clone occurred a few times. The V call is TRBV30, the J call TRBJ1-2, with D uncertain. This CDR3 has 13 amino acids. Germline V gene lookup returns CDR1 GTSNPN and CDR2 SVGIG (reference sequence). V was cut by 0 bases and J by 5 bases, with 10 bases left in between. The CDR3 here is CAWSVEAEYGYTF. For the CDR3, the DNA is TGTGCCTGGAGTGTTGAGGCCGAGTATGGCTACACCTTC. The full variable domain, its missing parts supplied by reference TRBV30 and TRBJ1-2, is SQTIHQWPATLVQPVGSPLSLECTVEGTSNPNLYWYRQAAGRGLQLLFYSVGIGQISSEVPQNLSASRPQDRQFILSSKKLLLSDSGFYLCAWSVEAEYGYTFGSGTRLTVV.

The rearrangement links TRBV4-1 to TRBJ2-7; 11 nucleotides line up with TRBD1. The germline V gene has CDR1 MGHRA and CDR2 YSYEKL. This CDR3 spans 15 amino acids. The J segment lost 0 bases and the V segment lost 4 bases, leaving 2 bases of the junction unmatched. The CDR3 region has the DNA TGCGCCAGCAGCCCCGGGACAGGGGGCTCCTACGAGCAGTACTTC. This sequence encodes CASSPGTGGSYEQYF.

The CDR3 DNA reads TGTGCCAGTAGTATCGGGACAGGGGGCAGGTATGGCAATCAGCCCCAGCATTTT. It yields the protein CASSIGTGGRYGNQPQHF. The gene calls are TRBV19 and TRBJ1-5; TRBD1 aligns across 12 bases. Germline CDR1 and CDR2: LNHDA and SQIVND (reference sequence). V dropped 3 bases and J dropped 2; count of bases not matched to a gene: 8. The CDR3 length is 18 residues. The complete variable domain, with remaining parts taken from reference TRBV19 and TRBJ1-5, reads DGGITQSPKYLFRKEGQNVTLSCEQNLNHDAMYWYRQDPGQGLRLIYYSQIVNDFQKGDIAEGYSVSREKKESFPLTVTSAQKNPTAFYLCASSIGTGGRYGNQPQHFGDGTRLSIL.

This clone was observed a single time. This sequence joins TRBV10-3 and TRBJ2-3, with a possible D match to TRBD1 (5 bases). There are 13 residues in the CDR3. Trimming stripped 8 bases from V and 1 base from J, with 10 bases between. Looked up from germline, CDR1 is ENHRY and CDR2 is SYGVKD. The CDR3 coding sequence is TGTGCCATCCAGGGTGTTGGCACAGATACGCAGTATTTT. It translates to CAIQGVGTDTQYF.

The chain recombines TRBV2 with TRBJ2-1, with 11 bases lining up with TRBD1. J lost 2 bases, V lost 8 bases, and 2 bases had no gene match. The CDR3 is 14 amino acids. From germline, CDR1 is SNHLY and CDR2 FYNNEI. CDR3 sequence: CASRGQGAYNEQFF. CDR3 in DNA: TGTGCCAGCCGGGGACAGGGGGCCTACAATGAGCAGTTCTTC.

The CDR3 DNA reads TGCGCCAGCAGCCAAGAGTATGGCTACTCTGGGGCCAACGTCCTGACTTTC. It codes for CASSQEYGYSGANVLTF. This chain joins TRBV4-3 and TRBJ2-6; unclear D gene. Germline V CDR1 and CDR2: LGHNA, YSLEER. V was shortened by 0 bases and J by 0 bases, with 9 bases between the two germline ends. The CDR3 totals 17 residues.

This clone was seen only a few times. CDR3 in amino acids: CASSQRQGGSYEQYF. CDR3 coding DNA: TGTGCCAGCAGCCAACGACAGGGAGGCTCCTACGAGCAGTACTTC. The genes are TRBV7-2 and TRBJ2-7, with a possible D match to TRBD1 (7 bases). Germline V CDR1 and CDR2: SGHTA, FQGNSA. Trimming left V 5 bases short and J 0 bases short, with 14 bases between. The CDR3 has 15 residues.

The chain couples TRBV28 to TRBJ1-2, with unresolved D. CDR3 length: 13 amino acids. Germline V CDR1 and CDR2: MDHEN, SYDVKM. V gave up 10 bases and J gave up 3 bases, with 15 bases separating them. The CDR3, as DNA: TGTGCCACCACAAGTGGCAGCGACTATGGCTACACCTTC. Its translation: CATTSGSDYGYTF.

The chain joins TRBV19 to TRBJ2-5, with 9 nucleotides matching TRBD2. CDR1 is LNHDA and CDR2 is SQIVND in the germline V gene (reference sequence). The CDR3 loop spans 15 amino acids. The junction had 10 bases not matched to a gene; V was cut back by 6 bases and J by 5 bases. CDR3 in amino acids: CASSPSGRQWETQYF. The CDR3 DNA follows: TGTGCCAGTAGCCCCAGCGGGAGGCAGTGGGAGACCCAGTACTTC.

The V call is TRBV7-2, the J call TRBJ2-1; TRBD1 might be the D (7 bases). Germline V lookup: CDR1 SGHTA, CDR2 FQGNSA. CDR3 size: 15 residues. V gave up 4 bases and J gave up 0 bases, with 10 bases separating them. The CDR3: CASSSQGGSYNEQFF. The CDR3 DNA is TGTGCCAGCAGCTCTCAGGGGGGCTCCTACAATGAGCAGTTCTTC.

The V gene is TRBV28, the J gene TRBJ1-1; 8 positions agree with TRBD1. The V gene's germline CDR1 is MDHEN and CDR2 SYDVKM. This CDR3 region has 16 residues. J was trimmed by 3 bases and V by 5 bases; bases with no gene match: 11. The CDR3 here is CASSTDGQGWDTEAFF. CDR3 nucleotides: TGTGCCAGCAGTACCGATGGACAGGGATGGGACACTGAAGCTTTCTTT.

The sample holds one count of this clone. The V and J genes are TRBV27 and TRBJ2-3; D remains unclear. CDR1 is MNHEY and CDR2 is SMNVEV in the germline V gene (reference sequence). CDR3 length equals 13 residues. V dropped 3 bases and J dropped 6 bases, with 10 bases sitting between them. The CDR3 region is CASSFQFRDTQYF. The DNA for the CDR3 is TGTGCCAGCAGTTTCCAGTTTCGGGATACGCAGTATTTT.

This clone showed up just once. The rearrangement joins TRBV10-1 to TRBJ2-7; no clear D. The V gene's germline CDR1 is WNHNN and CDR2 SYGVQD (reference sequence). The CDR3 contains 13 residues. V lost 2 bases and J 0 bases, leaving 5 bases between the germline ends. The CDR3 DNA follows: TGCGCCAGCAGTGAGCGGGCCTCCTACGAGCAGTACTTC. This codes for CASSERASYEQYF.

In its sample, this clone was seen once. This sequence joins TRBV6-1 and TRBJ2-2, with D uncertain. Per the germline V gene, CDR1 is MNHNS and CDR2 is SASEGT. Trimming removed 2 bases at V and 3 bases at J, with 7 bases between. This CDR3 comprises 14 residues. CDR3 protein: CASSEMVYTGELFF. CDR3 sequence (DNA): TGTGCCAGCAGTGAAATGGTCTACACCGGGGAGCTGTTTTTT.

V is TRBV27 and J is TRBJ2-2, with D maybe TRBD1 (7 bases). Germline values: CDR1 MNHEY, CDR2 SMNVEV (reference sequence). The V and J ends lost 3 bases and 4 bases respectively, with 12 bases between them. The length of the CDR3 is 15 residues. This chain's CDR3 is CASSFGGGFTGELFF. The CDR3 DNA sequence: TGTGCCAGCAGTTTTGGAGGGGGCTTCACCGGGGAGCTGTTTTTT.